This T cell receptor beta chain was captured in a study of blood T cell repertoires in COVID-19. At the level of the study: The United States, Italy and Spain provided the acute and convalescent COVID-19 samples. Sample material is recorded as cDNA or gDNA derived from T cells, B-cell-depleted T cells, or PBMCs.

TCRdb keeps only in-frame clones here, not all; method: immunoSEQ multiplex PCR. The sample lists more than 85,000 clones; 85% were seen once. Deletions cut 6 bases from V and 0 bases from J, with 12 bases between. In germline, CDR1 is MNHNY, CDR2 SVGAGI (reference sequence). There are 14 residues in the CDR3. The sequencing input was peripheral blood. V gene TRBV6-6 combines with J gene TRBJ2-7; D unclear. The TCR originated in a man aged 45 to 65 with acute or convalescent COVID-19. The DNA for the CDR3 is TGTGCCAGCAGCTCAGCGAGAAGCTCCTACGAGCAGTACTTC. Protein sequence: CASSSARSSYEQYF.